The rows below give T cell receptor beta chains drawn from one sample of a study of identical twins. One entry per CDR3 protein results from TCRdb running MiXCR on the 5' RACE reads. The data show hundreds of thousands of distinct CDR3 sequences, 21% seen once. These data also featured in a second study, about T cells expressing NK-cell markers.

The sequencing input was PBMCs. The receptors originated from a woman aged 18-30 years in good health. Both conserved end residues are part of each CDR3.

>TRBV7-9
CASSSSVYNEQFF
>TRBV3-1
CASSQALEDTQYF
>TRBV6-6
CASKQNYGYTF
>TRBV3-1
CASTKQVRGSHLHNEQFF
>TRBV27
CASSRRRQGLGYTF
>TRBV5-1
CASSLGERGNNEQFF
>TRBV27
CASSFPPGGGRTSTDTQYF
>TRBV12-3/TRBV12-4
CASRRTGAGELFF
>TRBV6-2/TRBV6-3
CASSSPNRGTETQYF
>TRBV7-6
CASSSVPEAYEQYF
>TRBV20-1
CSAAKGGETQYF
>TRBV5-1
CASSLVTGGNYGYTF
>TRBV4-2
CASSHPGGGDTGELFF
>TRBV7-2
CASSALGNEQFF
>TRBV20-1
CSASSGGYNEQFF
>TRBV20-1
CSARRPEENEQYF
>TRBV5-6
CASRTVMNTEAFF
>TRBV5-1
CASSLVTDTYEQYF
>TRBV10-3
CAISTQRDWLYF
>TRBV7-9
CASSLLGAVNTGELFF
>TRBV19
CASSPRQQRGYEQYF
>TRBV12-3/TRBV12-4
CASSQTSGVYNEQFF
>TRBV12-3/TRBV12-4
CASSSSPLAGSYNEQFF
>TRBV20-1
CSASLVSYEQYF
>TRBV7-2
CASGLGGSLNTQYF
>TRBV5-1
CASSFGLARLNEQFF
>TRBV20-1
CSASFLTSLSYNEQFF
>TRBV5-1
CASSLSGHRQETQYF
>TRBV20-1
CSARPSTGKGSEQYF
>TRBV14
CASSHLLGLAANEQFF
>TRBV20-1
CSVERANTDTQYF
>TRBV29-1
CSSVGADTQYF
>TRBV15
CATSRGVPSLAGGGEQYF
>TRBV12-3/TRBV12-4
CASSPIWGGTDTQYF
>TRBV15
CATSRGERPSGANVLTF
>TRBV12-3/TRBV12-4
CASIGQSTDTQYF
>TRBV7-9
CASSSPTSDEQYF
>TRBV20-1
CSVPDRDTQYF
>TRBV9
CASSGDPLQGANVLTF
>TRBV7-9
CAGSVRVETHNEQFF
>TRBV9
CASSKGNTDTQYF
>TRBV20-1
CSAGGTGQNTDTQYF
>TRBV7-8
CASSFSGVTGELFF
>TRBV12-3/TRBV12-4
CASSFPGHSGNTIYF
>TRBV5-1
CASSYRLAGGQSTDTQYF
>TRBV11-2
CASSVGLAGGTAYDYSYEQYF
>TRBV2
CATSGSRSGANVLTF
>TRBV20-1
CSAKVTAAGAYNEQFF
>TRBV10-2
CASSVGQGYQPQHF
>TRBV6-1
CASSPTGNSNQPQHF
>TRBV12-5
CASGTPDGGGYTEAFF
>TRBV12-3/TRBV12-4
CASSLTGPNQPQHF
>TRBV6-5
CARPKGPVLVF
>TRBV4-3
CASSQDRADTDTQYF
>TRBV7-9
CASSPPVSEQYF
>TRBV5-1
CASSNGRRGIETQYF
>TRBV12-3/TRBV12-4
CASSRFSGGDYNEQFF
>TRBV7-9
CASSTGTGPGTEAFF